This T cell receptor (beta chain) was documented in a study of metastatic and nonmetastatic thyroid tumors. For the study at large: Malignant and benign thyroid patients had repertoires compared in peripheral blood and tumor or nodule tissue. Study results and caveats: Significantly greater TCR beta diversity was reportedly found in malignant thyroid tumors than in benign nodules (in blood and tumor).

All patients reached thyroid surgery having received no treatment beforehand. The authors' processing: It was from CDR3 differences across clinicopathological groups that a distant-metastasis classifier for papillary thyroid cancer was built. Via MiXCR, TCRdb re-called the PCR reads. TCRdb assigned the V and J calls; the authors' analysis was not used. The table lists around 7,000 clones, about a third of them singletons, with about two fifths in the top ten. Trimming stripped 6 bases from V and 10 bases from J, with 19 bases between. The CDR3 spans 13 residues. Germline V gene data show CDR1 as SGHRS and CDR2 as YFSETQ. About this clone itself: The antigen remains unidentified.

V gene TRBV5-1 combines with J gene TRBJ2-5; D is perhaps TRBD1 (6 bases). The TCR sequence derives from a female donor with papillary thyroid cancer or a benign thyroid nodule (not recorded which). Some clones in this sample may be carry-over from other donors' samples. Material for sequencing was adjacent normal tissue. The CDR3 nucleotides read TGCGCCAGCACCCAGTCTGGGGGCGCGGTCCAGTACTTC. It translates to CASTQSGGAVQYF.